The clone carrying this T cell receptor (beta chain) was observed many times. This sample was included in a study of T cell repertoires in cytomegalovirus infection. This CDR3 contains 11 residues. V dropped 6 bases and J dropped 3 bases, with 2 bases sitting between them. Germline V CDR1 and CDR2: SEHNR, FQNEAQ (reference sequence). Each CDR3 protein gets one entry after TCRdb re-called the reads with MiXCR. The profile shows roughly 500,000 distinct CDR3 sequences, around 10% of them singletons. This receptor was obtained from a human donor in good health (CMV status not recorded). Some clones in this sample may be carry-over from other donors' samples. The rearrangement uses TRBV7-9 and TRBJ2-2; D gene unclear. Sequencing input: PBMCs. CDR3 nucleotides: TGTGCCAGCAGTCACACCGGGGAGCTGTTTTTT. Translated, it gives CASSHTGELFF.